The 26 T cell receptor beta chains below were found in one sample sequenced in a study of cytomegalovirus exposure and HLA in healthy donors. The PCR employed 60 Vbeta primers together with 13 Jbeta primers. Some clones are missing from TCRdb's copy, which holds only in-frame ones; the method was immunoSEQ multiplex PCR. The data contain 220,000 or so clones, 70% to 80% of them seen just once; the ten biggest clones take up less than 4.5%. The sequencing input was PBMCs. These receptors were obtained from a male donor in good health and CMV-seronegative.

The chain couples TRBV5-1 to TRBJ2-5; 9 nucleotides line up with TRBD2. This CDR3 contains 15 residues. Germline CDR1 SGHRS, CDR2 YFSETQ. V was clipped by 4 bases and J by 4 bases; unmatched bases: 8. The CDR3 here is CASSVSGGGRETQYF. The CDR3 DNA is TGCGCCAGCAGCGTTAGCGGGGGAGGGCGAGAGACCCAGTACTTC.

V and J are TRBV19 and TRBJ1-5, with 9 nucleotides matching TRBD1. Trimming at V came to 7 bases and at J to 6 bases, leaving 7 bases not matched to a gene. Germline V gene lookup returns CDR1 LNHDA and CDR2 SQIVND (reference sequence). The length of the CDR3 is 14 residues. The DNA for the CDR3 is TGTGCCAGTAACCCGGACAGGGGCCGTCAGCCCCAGCATTTT. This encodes CASNPDRGRQPQHF.

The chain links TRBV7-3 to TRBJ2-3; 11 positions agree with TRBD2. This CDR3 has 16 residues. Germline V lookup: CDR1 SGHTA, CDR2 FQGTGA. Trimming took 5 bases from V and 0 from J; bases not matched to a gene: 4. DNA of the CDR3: TGTGCCAGCAGCCCACTAGCGGGAGCGAGCACAGATACGCAGTATTTT. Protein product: CASSPLAGASTDTQYF.

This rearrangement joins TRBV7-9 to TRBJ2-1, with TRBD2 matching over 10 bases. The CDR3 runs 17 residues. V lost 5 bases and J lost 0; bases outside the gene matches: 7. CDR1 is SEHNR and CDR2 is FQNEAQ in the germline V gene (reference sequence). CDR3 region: CASSEGGLALSYNEQFF. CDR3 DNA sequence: TGTGCCAGCAGCGAGGGGGGACTAGCGCTCTCCTACAATGAGCAGTTCTTC.

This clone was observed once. The DNA for the CDR3 is TGCGCCAGCAGCCAAACCAAGGGGACCTACGAGCAGTACTTC. It is translated as CASSQTKGTYEQYF. The rearrangement joins TRBV4-1 to TRBJ2-7; a possible D gene is TRBD1 (5 bases). V was trimmed by 2 bases and J by 2 bases, leaving 10 bases between them. The CDR3 consists of 14 residues. Germline CDR1 is MGHRA and CDR2 is YSYEKL.

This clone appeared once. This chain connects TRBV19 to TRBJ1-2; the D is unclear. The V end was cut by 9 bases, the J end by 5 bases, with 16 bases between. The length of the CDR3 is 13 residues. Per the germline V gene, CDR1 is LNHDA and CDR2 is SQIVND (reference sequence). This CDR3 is CASGLPNYYGYTF. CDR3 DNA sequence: TGTGCCAGCGGCTTGCCCAACTATTATGGCTACACCTTC.

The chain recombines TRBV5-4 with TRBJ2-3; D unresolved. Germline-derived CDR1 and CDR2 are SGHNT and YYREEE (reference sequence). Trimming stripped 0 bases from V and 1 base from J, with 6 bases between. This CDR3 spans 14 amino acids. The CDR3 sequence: CASSLGEGTDTQYF. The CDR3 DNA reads TGTGCCAGCAGCTTGGGAGAAGGCACAGATACGCAGTATTTT.

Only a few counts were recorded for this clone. CDR3 region: CASSQRGLPNTEAFF. The DNA of the CDR3 is TGCGCCAGCAGCCAGAGGGGACTCCCCAACACTGAAGCTTTCTTT. V is TRBV4-1 and J is TRBJ1-1; a possible D gene is TRBD1 (5 bases). Germline CDR1 MGHRA, CDR2 YSYEKL. The length of the CDR3 is 15 residues. Trimming pared 3 bases from V and 2 bases from J, leaving 13 bases between.

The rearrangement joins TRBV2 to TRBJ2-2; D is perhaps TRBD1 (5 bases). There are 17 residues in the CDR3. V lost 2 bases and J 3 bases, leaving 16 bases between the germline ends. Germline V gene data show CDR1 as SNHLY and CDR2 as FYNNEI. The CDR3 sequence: CASSEPPGHGDTGELFF. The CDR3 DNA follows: TGTGCCAGCAGTGAACCGCCAGGGCACGGCGACACCGGGGAGCTGTTTTTT.

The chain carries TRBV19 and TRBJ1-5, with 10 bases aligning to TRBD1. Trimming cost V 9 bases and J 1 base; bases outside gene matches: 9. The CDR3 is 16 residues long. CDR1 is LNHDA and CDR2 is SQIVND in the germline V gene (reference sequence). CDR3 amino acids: CASRDRGGVSNQPQHF. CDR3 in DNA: TGTGCCAGCCGGGACAGGGGAGGTGTGAGCAATCAGCCCCAGCATTTT.

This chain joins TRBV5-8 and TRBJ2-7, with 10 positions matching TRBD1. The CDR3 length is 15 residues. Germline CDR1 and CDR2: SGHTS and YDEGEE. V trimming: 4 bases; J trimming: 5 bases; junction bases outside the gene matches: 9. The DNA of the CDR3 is TGTGCCAGCAGCGAGCTAGGGACAGGGGAGGACGAGCAGTACTTC. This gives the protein CASSELGTGEDEQYF.

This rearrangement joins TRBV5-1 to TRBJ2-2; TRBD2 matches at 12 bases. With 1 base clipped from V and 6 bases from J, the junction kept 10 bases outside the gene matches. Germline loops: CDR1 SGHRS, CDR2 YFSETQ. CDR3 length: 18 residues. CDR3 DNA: TGCGCCAGCAGCTTGCGGCCTAGCGGGAGGGCCCGGGCCGGGGAGCTGTTTTTT. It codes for CASSLRPSGRARAGELFF.

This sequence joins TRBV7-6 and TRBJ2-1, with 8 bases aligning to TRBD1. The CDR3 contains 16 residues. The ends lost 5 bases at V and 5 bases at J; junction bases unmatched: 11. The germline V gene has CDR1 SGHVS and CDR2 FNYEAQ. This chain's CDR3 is CASSRIGQGANNEQFF. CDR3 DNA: TGTGCCAGCAGCCGAATCGGGCAGGGGGCGAACAATGAGCAGTTCTTC.

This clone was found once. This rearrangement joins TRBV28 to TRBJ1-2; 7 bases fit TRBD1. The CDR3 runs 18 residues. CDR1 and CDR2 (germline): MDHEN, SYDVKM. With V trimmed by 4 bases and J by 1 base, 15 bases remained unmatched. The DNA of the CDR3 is TGTGCCAGCAGTTCCGCGTACTCCGAGACAGGGAATAACTATGGCTACACCTTC. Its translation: CASSSAYSETGNNYGYTF.

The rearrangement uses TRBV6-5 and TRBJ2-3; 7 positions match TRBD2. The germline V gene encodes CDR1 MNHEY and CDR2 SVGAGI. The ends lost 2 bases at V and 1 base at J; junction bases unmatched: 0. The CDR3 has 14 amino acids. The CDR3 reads CASSYAGGTDTQYF. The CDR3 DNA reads TGTGCCAGCAGTTACGCGGGAGGCACAGATACGCAGTATTTT.

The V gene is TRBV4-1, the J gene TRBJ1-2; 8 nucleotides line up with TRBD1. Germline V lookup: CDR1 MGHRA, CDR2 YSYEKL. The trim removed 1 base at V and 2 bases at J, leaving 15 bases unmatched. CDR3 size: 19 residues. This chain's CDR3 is CASSQGHRGTGQRNYGYTF. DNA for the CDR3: TGCGCCAGCAGCCAAGGTCACAGGGGGACAGGACAAAGAAACTATGGCTACACCTTC.

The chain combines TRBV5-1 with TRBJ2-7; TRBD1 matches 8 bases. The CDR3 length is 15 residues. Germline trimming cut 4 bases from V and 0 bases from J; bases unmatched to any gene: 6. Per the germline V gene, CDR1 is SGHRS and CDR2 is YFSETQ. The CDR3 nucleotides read TGCGCCAGCAGCCCTGACAGGGGCCTCTCCTACGAGCAGTACTTC. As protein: CASSPDRGLSYEQYF.

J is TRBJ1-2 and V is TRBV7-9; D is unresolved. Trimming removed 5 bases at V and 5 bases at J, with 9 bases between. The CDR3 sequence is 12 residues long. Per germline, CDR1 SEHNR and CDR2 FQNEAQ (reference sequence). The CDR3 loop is CASSPEQYGYTF. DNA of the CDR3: TGTGCCAGCAGCCCAGAACAGTATGGCTACACCTTC.

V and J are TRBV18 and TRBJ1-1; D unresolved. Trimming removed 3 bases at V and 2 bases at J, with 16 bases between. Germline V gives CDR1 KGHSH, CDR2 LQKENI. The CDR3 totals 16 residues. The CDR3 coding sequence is TGTGCCAGCTCACCTATCGAGTTCGGGGTAAACACTGAAGCTTTCTTT. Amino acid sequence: CASSPIEFGVNTEAFF.

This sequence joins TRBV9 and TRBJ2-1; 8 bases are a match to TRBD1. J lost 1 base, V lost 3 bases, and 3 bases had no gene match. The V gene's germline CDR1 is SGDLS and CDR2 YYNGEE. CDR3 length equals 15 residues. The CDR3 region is CASSAGQGSYNEQFF. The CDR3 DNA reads TGTGCCAGCAGCGCTGGACAGGGATCCTACAATGAGCAGTTCTTC.

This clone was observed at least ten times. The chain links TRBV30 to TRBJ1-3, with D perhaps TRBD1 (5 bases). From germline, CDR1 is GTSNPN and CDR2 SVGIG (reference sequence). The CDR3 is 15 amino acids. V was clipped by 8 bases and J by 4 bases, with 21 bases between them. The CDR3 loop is CARSPEGRVGNTIYF. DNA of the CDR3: TGTGCCCGCTCACCGGAGGGCAGGGTAGGAAACACCATATATTTT. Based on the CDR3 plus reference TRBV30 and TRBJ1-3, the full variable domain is SQTIHQWPATLVQPVGSPLSLECTVEGTSNPNLYWYRQAAGRGLQLLFYSVGIGQISSEVPQNLSASRPQDRQFILSSKKLLLSDSGFYLCARSPEGRVGNTIYFGEGSWLTVV.

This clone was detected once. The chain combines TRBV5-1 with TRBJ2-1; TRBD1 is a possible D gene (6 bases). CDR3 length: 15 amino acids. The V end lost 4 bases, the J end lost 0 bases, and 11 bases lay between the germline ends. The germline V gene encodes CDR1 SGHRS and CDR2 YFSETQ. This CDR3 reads CASSLLGASYNEQFF. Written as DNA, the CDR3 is TGCGCCAGCAGCCTTTTGGGGGCCTCCTACAATGAGCAGTTCTTC.

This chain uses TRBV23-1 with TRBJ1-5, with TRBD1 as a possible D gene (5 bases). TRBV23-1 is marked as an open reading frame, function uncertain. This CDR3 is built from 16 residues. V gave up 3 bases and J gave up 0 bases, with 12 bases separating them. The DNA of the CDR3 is TGCGCCAGCAGTCATCAGGGAAGGGGTAGCAATCAGCCCCAGCATTTT. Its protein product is CASSHQGRGSNQPQHF.

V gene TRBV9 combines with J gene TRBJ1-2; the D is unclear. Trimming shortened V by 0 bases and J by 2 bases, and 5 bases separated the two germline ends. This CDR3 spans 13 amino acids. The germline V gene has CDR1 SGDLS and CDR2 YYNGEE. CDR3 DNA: TGTGCCAGCAGCGTAGTGGGCAACTATGGCTACACCTTC. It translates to CASSVVGNYGYTF.

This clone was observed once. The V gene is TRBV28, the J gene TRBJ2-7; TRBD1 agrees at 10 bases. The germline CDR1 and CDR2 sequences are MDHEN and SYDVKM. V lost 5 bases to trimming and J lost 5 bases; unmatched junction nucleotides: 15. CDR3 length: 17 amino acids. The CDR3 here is CASSGPDRGILGDEQYF. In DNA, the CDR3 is TGTGCCAGCAGTGGACCGGACAGGGGGATCCTAGGGGACGAGCAGTACTTC.

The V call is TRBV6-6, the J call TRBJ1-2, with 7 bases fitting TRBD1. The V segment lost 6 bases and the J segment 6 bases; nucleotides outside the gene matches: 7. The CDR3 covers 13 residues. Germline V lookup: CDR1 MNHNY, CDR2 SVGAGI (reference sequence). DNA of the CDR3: TGTGCCAGCAGACGACAGGGTTACGATGGCTACACCTTC. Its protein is CASRRQGYDGYTF.